The rows below give T cell receptor beta chains drawn from one sample of a study of cytomegalovirus exposure and HLA in healthy donors. TCRdb's table, derived via immunoSEQ multiplex PCR, lists solely in-frame clones and lacks some. This listing includes over 60,000 clones. Sample: PBMCs. The receptors come from a female donor in good health and CMV-seropositive. Each CDR3 is given with its conserved first and last residue. A D gene is named only where the DNA matches it firmly.

v_call: TRBV29-1
j_call: TRBJ2-2
d_call: -
cdr3_length: 17
cdr3_nt: TGCAGCGTTGATTTATATCAGGGGAATGTAGGGACCGGGGAGCTGTTTTTT
cdr3_aa: CSVDLYQGNVGTGELFF

v_call: TRBV28
j_call: TRBJ1-5
d_call: TRBD1
cdr3_length: 15
cdr3_nt: TGTGCCAGCAGTTTTCTGGACAGGGAGGTTCAGCCCCAGCATTTT
cdr3_aa: CASSFLDREVQPQHF

v_call: TRBV7-8
j_call: TRBJ2-7
d_call: -
cdr3_length: 13
cdr3_nt: TGTGCCAGCAGCTCCGGGACTTCCTACGAGCAGTACTTC
cdr3_aa: CASSSGTSYEQYF

v_call: TRBV6-6
j_call: TRBJ2-7
d_call: TRBD1
cdr3_length: 15
cdr3_nt: TGTGCCAGCAGAACAGGACAGGGCATCACCTACGAGCAGTACTTC
cdr3_aa: CASRTGQGITYEQYF

v_call: TRBV5-1
j_call: TRBJ1-1
d_call: -
cdr3_length: 15
cdr3_nt: TGCGCCAGCAGCTTGGTGGGGGCGAAGAACACTGAAGCTTTCTTT
cdr3_aa: CASSLVGAKNTEAFF

v_call: TRBV2
j_call: TRBJ2-7
d_call: TRBD1
cdr3_length: 14
cdr3_nt: TGTGCCAGCAGTGAAGGGACAGGGACCTACGAGCAGTACTTC
cdr3_aa: CASSEGTGTYEQYF

v_call: TRBV28
j_call: TRBJ1-2
d_call: TRBD1
cdr3_length: 13
cdr3_nt: TGTGCCATCCAGGGGGCTGGGGTTCTTGGCTACACCTTC
cdr3_aa: CAIQGAGVLGYTF

v_call: TRBV30
j_call: TRBJ2-7
d_call: TRBD2
cdr3_length: 15
cdr3_nt: TGTGCCTGGAGTGCCGGGACTATTCGTTCCTACGAGCAGTACTTC
cdr3_aa: CAWSAGTIRSYEQYF

v_call: TRBV18
j_call: TRBJ2-1
d_call: -
cdr3_length: 12
cdr3_nt: TGTGCCAGCTCACCAGACGCGGTGGAGCAGTTCTTC
cdr3_aa: CASSPDAVEQFF

v_call: TRBV30
j_call: TRBJ2-7
d_call: -
cdr3_length: 14
cdr3_nt: TGTGCCTGGACCCAGGGTTTCCAAACCTACGAGCAGTACTTC
cdr3_aa: CAWTQGFQTYEQYF

v_call: TRBV6-6
j_call: TRBJ1-6
d_call: TRBD1
cdr3_length: 15
cdr3_nt: TGTGCCAGCAGTTACTCGGTGCAGGGGGCCTCACCCCTCCACTTT
cdr3_aa: CASSYSVQGASPLHF

v_call: TRBV28
j_call: TRBJ1-5
d_call: TRBD1
cdr3_length: 16
cdr3_nt: TGTGCCAGCAGTTTCCACCGTGGACAGGGGTATCAGCCCCAGCATTTT
cdr3_aa: CASSFHRGQGYQPQHF

v_call: TRBV29-1
j_call: TRBJ2-3
d_call: -
cdr3_length: 15
cdr3_nt: TGCAGCGTTGAAGGATCGGAGCGGAGCACAGATACGCAGTATTTT
cdr3_aa: CSVEGSERSTDTQYF

v_call: TRBV5-6
j_call: TRBJ2-5
d_call: TRBD2
cdr3_length: 16
cdr3_nt: TGTGCCAGCAGCTTGAACGGGGGGGCTGATGGAGAGACCCAGTACTTC
cdr3_aa: CASSLNGGADGETQYF

v_call: TRBV5-1
j_call: TRBJ2-7
d_call: -
cdr3_length: 14
cdr3_nt: TGCGCCAGCAGCTTGAGGGGACTCCCCTACGAGCAGTACTTC
cdr3_aa: CASSLRGLPYEQYF

v_call: TRBV30
j_call: TRBJ1-4
d_call: -
cdr3_length: 12
cdr3_nt: TGTGCCTGGGCCGGGGGAGGTGAAAAACTGTTTTTT
cdr3_aa: CAWAGGGEKLFF

v_call: TRBV7-9
j_call: TRBJ1-3
d_call: -
cdr3_length: 14
cdr3_nt: TGTGCCAGCAGCTCCCTACTCTCTGGAAACACCATATATTTT
cdr3_aa: CASSSLLSGNTIYF

v_call: TRBV30
j_call: TRBJ2-5
d_call: -
cdr3_length: 13
cdr3_nt: TGTGCCTGGAGTGTACGTAGGCGGGAGACCCAGTACTTC
cdr3_aa: CAWSVRRRETQYF

v_call: TRBV5-6
j_call: TRBJ1-3
d_call: -
cdr3_length: 12
cdr3_nt: TGTGCCAGCAGCTTCGACCAAGGGGGTGAAGATTTT
cdr3_aa: CASSFDQGGEDF

v_call: TRBV6-5
j_call: TRBJ2-2
d_call: -
cdr3_length: 12
cdr3_nt: TGTGCCAGCAGGGACTACACCGGGGAGCTGTTTTTT
cdr3_aa: CASRDYTGELFF

v_call: TRBV4-1
j_call: TRBJ1-2
d_call: -
cdr3_length: 16
cdr3_nt: TGCGCCAGCAGCCAAGACCTCCGGGACACTAACTATGGCTACACCTTC
cdr3_aa: CASSQDLRDTNYGYTF

v_call: TRBV6-1
j_call: TRBJ1-3
d_call: -
cdr3_length: 11
cdr3_nt: TGTGCCAGCAGCCTGGGAGGGTCCATATATTTT
cdr3_aa: CASSLGGSIYF

v_call: TRBV4-3
j_call: TRBJ2-3
d_call: -
cdr3_length: 17
cdr3_nt: TGCGCCAGCAGCCAAGATAGGCAGGGGGGAAGCACAGATACGCAGTATTTT
cdr3_aa: CASSQDRQGGSTDTQYF

v_call: TRBV7-2
j_call: TRBJ1-3
d_call: -
cdr3_length: 13
cdr3_nt: TGTGCCAGCAGCTTAGCGTCAGGAAACACCATATATTTT
cdr3_aa: CASSLASGNTIYF

v_call: TRBV7-2
j_call: TRBJ2-2
d_call: -
cdr3_length: 14
cdr3_nt: TGTGCCAGCAGCTTCGGGGGGCGGACCGGGGAGCTGTTTTTT
cdr3_aa: CASSFGGRTGELFF

v_call: TRBV7-9
j_call: TRBJ1-4
d_call: -
cdr3_length: 14
cdr3_nt: TGTGCCAGCAGCTCCGCTCCGGTCGGGGAAAAACTGTTTTTT
cdr3_aa: CASSSAPVGEKLFF

v_call: TRBV5-8
j_call: TRBJ2-3
d_call: TRBD1
cdr3_length: 16
cdr3_nt: TGTGCCAGCAGCTCCCCACAGGGGGCAAGCACAGATACGCAGTATTTT
cdr3_aa: CASSSPQGASTDTQYF

v_call: TRBV7-9
j_call: TRBJ1-2
d_call: -
cdr3_length: 14
cdr3_nt: TGTGCCAGCAGCCAAATACTACAGGGATCTGGCTACACCTTC
cdr3_aa: CASSQILQGSGYTF

v_call: TRBV7-2
j_call: TRBJ1-5
d_call: -
cdr3_length: 15
cdr3_nt: TGTGCCAGCAGCCAAGGGGCAGGGCAGAGTCAGCCCCAGCATTTT
cdr3_aa: CASSQGAGQSQPQHF

v_call: TRBV13
j_call: TRBJ1-1
d_call: TRBD1
cdr3_length: 13
cdr3_nt: TGTGCCAGCAGCTTTGACAGGGTCCCTGAAGCTTTCTTT
cdr3_aa: CASSFDRVPEAFF

v_call: TRBV7-3
j_call: TRBJ2-1
d_call: TRBD2
cdr3_length: 15
cdr3_nt: TGTGCCAGCAGCTTCAGCGGGAGATCAGACAATGAGCAGTTCTTC
cdr3_aa: CASSFSGRSDNEQFF

v_call: TRBV21-1
j_call: TRBJ1-1
d_call: -
cdr3_length: 15
cdr3_nt: TGTGCCAGCAGCAACGGACAGGGGGAGAACACTGAAGCTTTCTTT
cdr3_aa: CASSNGQGENTEAFF

v_call: TRBV30
j_call: TRBJ2-7
d_call: TRBD2
cdr3_length: 16
cdr3_nt: TGTGCCTGGAGTGTGGTCCGCCAGCGGGAGGTCTACGAGCAGTACTTC
cdr3_aa: CAWSVVRQREVYEQYF

v_call: TRBV27
j_call: TRBJ2-7
d_call: -
cdr3_length: 17
cdr3_nt: TGTGCCAGCAGTCCCTACTATGGTGCGAGAGCCTCCTACGAGCAGTACTTC
cdr3_aa: CASSPYYGARASYEQYF

v_call: TRBV28
j_call: TRBJ2-1
d_call: -
cdr3_length: 13
cdr3_nt: TGTGCCAGCAGTTGGAGTGGCTACAATGAGCAGTTCTTC
cdr3_aa: CASSWSGYNEQFF

v_call: TRBV19
j_call: TRBJ2-1
d_call: TRBD1
cdr3_length: 17
cdr3_nt: TGTGCCAGTAGTATACTTGGCCGTGGGACAGACTACAATGAGCAGTTCTTC
cdr3_aa: CASSILGRGTDYNEQFF

v_call: TRBV29-1
j_call: TRBJ2-3
d_call: TRBD2
cdr3_length: 14
cdr3_nt: TGCAGCGCACGGGGGGGGACTAGCACAGATACGCAGTATTTT
cdr3_aa: CSARGGTSTDTQYF

v_call: TRBV5-8
j_call: TRBJ2-1
d_call: TRBD2
cdr3_length: 15
cdr3_nt: TGTGCCAGCAGCTTGGTTGCGGGGGGCTACAATGAGCAGTTCTTC
cdr3_aa: CASSLVAGGYNEQFF

v_call: TRBV7-6
j_call: TRBJ2-7
d_call: -
cdr3_length: 14
cdr3_nt: TGTGCCAGCAGCTTGTGGGAGGAAGCCTACGAGCAGTACTTC
cdr3_aa: CASSLWEEAYEQYF

v_call: TRBV4-3
j_call: TRBJ1-1
d_call: -
cdr3_length: 13
cdr3_nt: TGCGCCAGCAGCCGAAGTACATATCTTGAAGCTTTCTTT
cdr3_aa: CASSRSTYLEAFF

v_call: TRBV19
j_call: TRBJ2-7
d_call: TRBD1
cdr3_length: 16
cdr3_nt: TGTGCCAGTAGTAGGGACGAGGGGACAGTCTCCTACGAGCAGTACTTC
cdr3_aa: CASSRDEGTVSYEQYF

v_call: TRBV28
j_call: TRBJ1-4
d_call: -
cdr3_length: 14
cdr3_nt: TGTGCCAGCAGCCCAATGAGGCCTAATGAAAAACTGTTTTTT
cdr3_aa: CASSPMRPNEKLFF

v_call: TRBV4-2
j_call: TRBJ2-6
d_call: -
cdr3_length: 15
cdr3_nt: TGTGCCAGCAGCCAAGACAGGCAAGGGGCCAACGTCCTGACTTTC
cdr3_aa: CASSQDRQGANVLTF

v_call: TRBV7-8
j_call: TRBJ1-1
d_call: -
cdr3_length: 13
cdr3_nt: TGTGCCAGCAGCTTTCAGAGGGAAACTGAAGCTTTCTTT
cdr3_aa: CASSFQRETEAFF

v_call: TRBV4-3
j_call: TRBJ2-6
d_call: TRBD1
cdr3_length: 17
cdr3_nt: TGCGCCAGCAGCTCGGGACAGGGGGCGTATGGGGCCAACGTCCTGACTTTC
cdr3_aa: CASSSGQGAYGANVLTF

v_call: TRBV5-4
j_call: TRBJ2-7
d_call: TRBD2
cdr3_length: 14
cdr3_nt: TGTGCCAGCAGCTTTGGGACTAGAGGTGGGGAAGAGTACTTC
cdr3_aa: CASSFGTRGGEEYF

v_call: TRBV4-1
j_call: TRBJ2-2
d_call: TRBD2
cdr3_length: 18
cdr3_nt: TGCGCCAGCAGCCAAGTATTAGCGGGAGGATCTAACACCGGGGAGCTGTTTTTT
cdr3_aa: CASSQVLAGGSNTGELFF

v_call: TRBV7-8
j_call: TRBJ2-7
d_call: TRBD1
cdr3_length: 13
cdr3_nt: TGTGCCAGCAGCCCAGACAGGGAAGGCGAGCAGTACTTC
cdr3_aa: CASSPDREGEQYF